This record covers a single T cell receptor beta chain. The CDR3 loop spans 17 amino acids. With V trimmed by 6 bases and J by 3 bases, 13 bases remained unmatched. Per the germline V gene, CDR1 is LNHDA and CDR2 is SQIVND (reference sequence). This sample stems from a study of blood T cell repertoires in COVID-19. Participant-given clinical history determined each cohort assignment. Original handling: Reference gene primer amplification yielded estimated nucleated cell counts. Sequencing used immunoSEQ multiplex PCR; TCRdb keeps in-frame clones, though not all of them. The V and J calls and clone size were taken over from that table, and D and trimming were inferred from the DNA. The table lists some 340,000 clones, around nine tenths of them singletons.

This chain uses TRBV19 with TRBJ1-1; 10 nucleotides line up with TRBD1. The sequence was obtained from a woman aged 25 to 39 who had been exposed to COVID-19. What was sequenced was PBMCs or T cells enriched from blood (not recorded which). The CDR3 coding sequence is TGTGCCAGTAGCAGAGACAGGGGGCCGTTTCGTGACACTGAAGCTTTCTTT. It yields the protein CASSRDRGPFRDTEAFF.